The 10 T cell receptor beta chains listed next were all sequenced from one sample in a study of cytomegalovirus exposure and HLA in healthy donors. TCRdb's copy holds only in-frame clones and misses some; the assay was immunoSEQ multiplex PCR. The table has about 90,000 clones, roughly 80% seen once. Sequenced input: PBMCs. The source is a woman aged 18-29 years in good health and CMV-seropositive.

The chain couples TRBV9 to TRBJ2-5, with D maybe TRBD2 (7 bases). This CDR3 has 17 amino acids. The V gene lost 0 bases and the J gene lost 1 base, with 16 bases spanning the gap. Germline CDR1 and CDR2: SGDLS and YYNGEE. The CDR3 here is CASSVGRTGGLQETQYF. CDR3 nucleotides: TGTGCCAGCAGCGTAGGGAGAACGGGGGGCCTCCAAGAGACCCAGTACTTC.

The rearrangement joins TRBV28 to TRBJ1-5, with D possibly TRBD1 on 6 matching bases. This CDR3 contains 15 residues. Germline V gene sequence: CDR1 MDHEN, CDR2 SYDVKM. V dropped 11 bases and J dropped 2 bases, with 19 bases sitting between them. The CDR3 loop is CALCRAGEGNQPQHF. Written as DNA, the CDR3 is TGTGCCCTTTGTCGGGCAGGGGAAGGCAATCAGCCCCAGCATTTT.

This chain connects TRBV6-5 to TRBJ2-7; 9 bases are shared with TRBD1. The CDR3 has 15 amino acids. Germline values: CDR1 MNHEY, CDR2 SVGAGI. V gave up 4 bases and J gave up 7 bases; unmatched junction bases: 11. CDR3 in DNA: TGTGCCAGCAGTTCTACCGGGACAGGGTCTAGGGAGCAGTACTTC. Amino acids: CASSSTGTGSREQYF.

The chain recombines TRBV28 with TRBJ1-2; D call uncertain. The germline V and J ends were trimmed by 4 bases and 3 bases, with 12 bases remaining between them. Germline assignment: CDR1 MDHEN and CDR2 SYDVKM. The CDR3 has 14 residues. The CDR3 coding sequence is TGTGCCAGCAGTTCCCCTCAGTCCCACTATGGCTACACCTTC. Encoded protein: CASSSPQSHYGYTF.

This sequence joins TRBV18 and TRBJ2-1; weak D call: TRBD1 (6 bases). With 0 bases removed from V and 10 bases from J, the gap between germline ends came to 13 bases. Germline V lookup: CDR1 KGHSH, CDR2 LQKENI. CDR3 size: 14 residues. CDR3 region: CASSPPSAGEEQFF. The DNA of the CDR3 is TGTGCCAGCTCACCACCCTCTGCAGGGGAAGAGCAGTTCTTC.

This chain joins TRBV7-6 and TRBJ1-3; 8 nucleotides match TRBD1. Germline-derived CDR1 and CDR2 are SGHVS and FNYEAQ. The CDR3 is 15 residues long. After removal of 5 bases from V and 0 bases from J, the junction contained 3 bases not matched to a gene. The CDR3 loop is CASSPQGGSGNTIYF. The DNA for the CDR3 is TGTGCCAGCAGCCCACAGGGGGGCTCTGGAAACACCATATATTTT.

The gene calls are TRBV30 and TRBJ2-3, with D maybe TRBD1 (5 bases). The germline CDR1 and CDR2 sequences are GTSNPN and SVGIG (reference sequence). The CDR3 contains 13 residues. Trimming took 5 bases from V and 5 from J, leaving 14 bases between them. CDR3 DNA: TGTGCCTGGGCGCTTGGGGCCGGAGATACGCAGTATTTT. This translates into CAWALGAGDTQYF.

The CDR3 reads CASRGFTQGNQPQHF. CDR3 nucleotide sequence: TGTGCCAGCAGGGGGTTTACACAGGGCAATCAGCCCCAGCATTTT. The V call is TRBV6-6, the J call TRBJ1-5; the D gene is possibly TRBD1 (5 bases). The CDR3 extends over 15 amino acids. CDR1 is MNHNY and CDR2 is SVGAGI in the germline V gene (reference sequence). V was pared by 6 bases and J by 2 bases, with 14 bases between.

The rearrangement joins TRBV7-2 to TRBJ2-1, with 11 positions matching TRBD2. With V trimmed by 4 bases and J by 5 bases, 4 bases remained unmatched. The CDR3 spans 15 residues. Per germline, CDR1 SGHTA and CDR2 FQGNSA. The CDR3 spells CASSSLAGGHNEQFF. In DNA form, the CDR3 reads TGTGCCAGCAGCTCCTTAGCGGGGGGGCACAATGAGCAGTTCTTC. The full variable domain, its missing parts supplied by reference TRBV7-2 and TRBJ2-1, is GAGVSQSPSNKVTEKGKDVELRCDPISGHTALYWYRQSLGQGLEFLIYFQGNSAPDKSGLPSDRFSAERTGGSVSTLTIQRTQQEDSAVYLCASSSLAGGHNEQFFGPGTRLTVL.

The V call is TRBV2, the J call TRBJ2-2; D gene uncertain. This CDR3 region has 15 residues. Looked up from germline, CDR1 is SNHLY and CDR2 is FYNNEI. V was shortened by 7 bases and J by 4 bases, with 16 bases between the two germline ends. The CDR3 sequence: CASTAGSFLTGELFF. The CDR3 DNA reads as TGTGCCAGCACCGCCGGGTCCTTCCTCACCGGGGAGCTGTTTTTT.